This entry lists 23 T cell receptor beta chains sequenced from one sample in a study of blood T cell repertoires in COVID-19. This table comes from immunoSEQ multiplex PCR, and its TCRdb copy is limited to in-frame clones, with some not included. The table has about 270,000 clones, roughly 90% seen once. Sample: peripheral blood. The receptor source for this set is a man between 45 and 60 years old with acute or convalescent COVID-19.

This chain uses TRBV7-2 with TRBJ2-1, with TRBD2 matching over 7 bases. After removal of 2 bases from V and 9 bases from J, the junction contained 7 bases not matched to a gene. CDR1 and CDR2 (germline): SGHTA, FQGNSA. The CDR3 covers 14 residues. Here the CDR3 reads CASSLRRGNGEQFF. In nucleotides, the CDR3 is TGTGCCAGCAGCTTAAGGCGGGGGAATGGTGAGCAGTTCTTC. Full variable domain (missing parts from reference TRBV7-2 and TRBJ2-1): GAGVSQSPSNKVTEKGKDVELRCDPISGHTALYWYRQSLGQGLEFLIYFQGNSAPDKSGLPSDRFSAERTGGSVSTLTIQRTQQEDSAVYLCASSLRRGNGEQFFGPGTRLTVL.

DNA of the CDR3: TGTGCCAGCAGCTTAGCCTCTAAGGAGACCCAGTACTTC. Translation gives CASSLASKETQYF. The J gene is TRBJ2-5, the V gene TRBV7-2, with D unclear. The V end was cut by 0 bases, the J end by 5 bases, with 7 bases between. CDR1 and CDR2 (germline): SGHTA, FQGNSA. The CDR3 sequence is 13 residues long. The full variable domain, rest sourced from reference TRBV7-2 and TRBJ2-5, is GAGVSQSPSNKVTEKGKDVELRCDPISGHTALYWYRQSLGQGLEFLIYFQGNSAPDKSGLPSDRFSAERTGGSVSTLTIQRTQQEDSAVYLCASSLASKETQYFGPGTRLLVL.

V gene TRBV11-2 combines with J gene TRBJ1-2; 9 bases fit TRBD1. This CDR3 has 15 amino acids. Germline V gene lookup returns CDR1 SGHAT and CDR2 FQNNGV. V was clipped by 1 base and J by 8 bases; unmatched bases: 8. The CDR3 coding sequence is TGTGCCAGCAGCTTAGCCTTTAGACAGGGGGGCGGCTACACCTTC. This translates into CASSLAFRQGGGYTF.

This CDR3 reads CASSLRREEPQHF. As DNA, the CDR3 is TGTGCCAGCAGCTTAAGGAGGGAAGAGCCCCAGCATTTT. V usage is TRBV7-3 and J usage is TRBJ1-5, with D uncertain. This CDR3 region has 13 residues. CDR1 is SGHTA and CDR2 is FQGTGA in the germline V gene. The germline V and J ends were trimmed by 1 base and 8 bases, with 9 bases remaining between them.

The gene calls are TRBV19 and TRBJ1-2; tentatively, D is TRBD1 (6 bases). CDR3 length equals 16 residues. The V and J ends lost 3 bases and 6 bases respectively, with 20 bases between them. CDR1 is LNHDA and CDR2 is SQIVND in the germline V gene (reference sequence). This chain's CDR3 is CASSMLKGQLINGYTF. DNA for the CDR3: TGTGCCAGTAGTATGTTGAAGGGACAACTGATTAATGGCTACACCTTC.

In regard to this clone: It is unclear where the CDR3 begins or ends on the DNA, so no DNA is shown, and the CDR3 is as TCRdb lists it. This sequence joins TRBV12-1 and TRBJ2-7; no DNA check was done on the table's D call, TRBD1. TRBV12-1 is reported as a pseudogene. The CDR3 spans 18 residues, counting both ends. Here the CDR3 reads CASSSIFARGTGDSEQYF.

The chain carries TRBV27 and TRBJ2-7; tentatively, D is TRBD1 (6 bases). Germline CDR1 is MNHEY and CDR2 is SMNVEV (reference sequence). This CDR3 contains 15 residues. V gave up 3 bases and J gave up 2 bases, with 14 bases separating them. CDR3 DNA sequence: TGTGCCAGCAGTTTGACAGGCAACCGGCCCTACGAGCAGTACTTC. Its translation: CASSLTGNRPYEQYF.

The chain combines TRBV3-1 (or the pseudogene TRBV3-2) with TRBJ1-4; D remains ambiguous. The CDR3 covers 17 residues. Looked up from germline, CDR1 is LGHDT and CDR2 is YNNKEL (reference sequence). V dropped 0 bases and J dropped 8 bases, with 19 bases sitting between them. The CDR3 loop is CASSQEAGGAPWEKLFF. In DNA form, the CDR3 reads TGTGCCAGCAGCCAAGAGGCTGGAGGAGCGCCTTGGGAAAAACTGTTTTTT.

V and J are TRBV19 and TRBJ2-5; 8 bases match TRBD2. With V trimmed by 3 bases and J by 6 bases, 9 bases remained unmatched. CDR1 and CDR2 from the germline V gene are LNHDA and SQIVND (reference sequence). The CDR3 runs 15 residues. CDR3 region: CASSIPGGAKKTQYF. The CDR3 DNA follows: TGTGCCAGTAGTATCCCCGGGGGGGCCAAAAAGACCCAGTACTTC.

This clone was observed at least ten times. V gene TRBV5-1 combines with J gene TRBJ2-2, with TRBD1 matching over 10 bases. CDR1 SGHRS and CDR2 YFSETQ come from the germline V gene. Unmatched junction bases numbered 5, after V lost 1 base and J lost 5 bases. This CDR3 is built from 16 residues. CDR3 DNA sequence: TGCGCCAGCAGCTTGCGACAGGGGGCGCAGACCGGGGAGCTGTTTTTT. As protein: CASSLRQGAQTGELFF.

The rearrangement joins TRBV3-1 (or the pseudogene TRBV3-2) to TRBJ2-2; TRBD2 agrees at 10 bases. The V and J ends lost 8 bases and 4 bases, in that order; junction bases with no gene match: 7. This CDR3 region has 15 residues. Germline CDR1 and CDR2: LGHDT and YNNKEL (reference sequence). CDR3 protein: CASRRVAGGTGELFF. CDR3 sequence (DNA): TGTGCCAGCCGACGAGTAGCGGGGGGCACCGGGGAGCTGTTTTTT.

The V gene is TRBV18, the J gene TRBJ1-5; D is ambiguous. Looked up from germline, CDR1 is KGHSH and CDR2 is LQKENI. Trimming removed 3 bases at V and 5 bases at J, with 8 bases between. This CDR3 comprises 13 residues. The DNA for the CDR3 is TGTGCCAGCTCACCGGCCGCGGATCAGCCCCAGCATTTT. This encodes CASSPAADQPQHF.

In this sample, this clone turned up a few times. V usage is TRBV27 and J usage is TRBJ1-2, with 8 bases lining up with TRBD1. CDR3 size: 14 residues. Germline trimming cut 5 bases from V and 4 bases from J; bases unmatched to any gene: 6. Germline V CDR1 and CDR2: MNHEY, SMNVEV (reference sequence). The CDR3 bases are TGTGCCAGCAGTCCGGGGACAGGAGTCTATGGCTACACCTTC. This sequence encodes CASSPGTGVYGYTF.

The rearrangement uses TRBV4-1 and TRBJ1-1; D might be TRBD1 (6 bases). Germline lookup yields CDR1 MGHRA and CDR2 YSYEKL. There are 16 residues in the CDR3. V lost 4 bases and J lost 0, with 15 bases in between. The CDR3 loop is CASSPADRTLNTEAFF. In DNA, the CDR3 is TGCGCCAGCAGCCCCGCCGACAGGACATTGAACACTGAAGCTTTCTTT.

The rearrangement links TRBV28 to TRBJ2-7; TRBD1 aligns across 9 bases. This CDR3 has 15 amino acids. Trimming removed 2 bases from V and 7 bases from J; junction bases left unmatched: 9. The germline V gene has CDR1 MDHEN and CDR2 SYDVKM. In nucleotides, the CDR3 is TGTGCCAGCAGTTTACCTCAACAGGGGGCGAGAGAGCAGTACTTC. As protein: CASSLPQQGAREQYF. The full variable domain, with the rest looked up from reference TRBV28 and TRBJ2-7, is DVKVTQSSRYLVKRTGEKVFLECVQDMDHENMFWYRQDPGLGLRLIYFSYDVKMKEKGDIPEGYSVSREKKERFSLILESASTNQTSMYLCASSLPQQGAREQYFGPGTRLTVT.

The genes are TRBV19 and TRBJ2-2; 8 bases are a match to TRBD1. CDR1 is LNHDA and CDR2 is SQIVND in the germline V gene (reference sequence). The CDR3 has 18 amino acids. The trim removed 8 bases at V and 5 bases at J, leaving 19 bases unmatched. The CDR3 DNA reads TGTGCCAGTGCGAGGGGGTCAGGGGGCTATTTCAGGACCGGGGAGCTGTTTTTT. Translation: CASARGSGGYFRTGELFF. The whole variable domain, remainder taken from reference TRBV19 and TRBJ2-2, is DGGITQSPKYLFRKEGQNVTLSCEQNLNHDAMYWYRQDPGQGLRLIYYSQIVNDFQKGDIAEGYSVSREKKESFPLTVTSAQKNPTAFYLCASARGSGGYFRTGELFFGEGSRLTVL.

J is TRBJ2-1 and V is TRBV2; D call uncertain. The CDR3 totals 11 residues. Germline loops: CDR1 SNHLY, CDR2 FYNNEI. V shed 3 bases and J shed 14 bases, with 11 bases lying between them. This CDR3 is CASSEPDSEFF. In DNA form, the CDR3 reads TGTGCCAGCAGTGAGCCTGACTCGGAGTTCTTC.

The chain uses TRBV10-1 and TRBJ1-4, with D possibly matching TRBD1 (5 bases). V lost 7 bases to trimming and J lost 5 bases, with 11 bases between them. Germline-derived CDR1 and CDR2 are WNHNN and SYGVQD (reference sequence). The CDR3 loop spans 13 amino acids. In DNA form, the CDR3 reads TGCGCCAGCACGCCGGGGGTAAATGAAAAACTGTTTTTT. Amino acid sequence: CASTPGVNEKLFF.

This chain connects TRBV7-6 to TRBJ1-3, with a possible D match to TRBD1 (6 bases). Germline-derived CDR1 and CDR2 are SGHVS and FNYEAQ. The CDR3 contains 17 residues. The V end was cut by 4 bases, the J end by 3 bases, with 19 bases between. CDR3 bases: TGTGCCAGCAGCTCTCCCCTCATAGACAGGCGTGGAAACACCATATATTTT. It yields the protein CASSSPLIDRRGNTIYF.

The chain couples TRBV19 to TRBJ1-1; 9 nucleotides align to TRBD1. The V gene end was trimmed by 6 bases and the J gene end by 10 bases; junction bases not matched to a gene: 6. Germline CDR1 LNHDA, CDR2 SQIVND (reference sequence). The CDR3 spans 12 residues. CDR3 loop: CASRPDRGAAFF. CDR3 DNA: TGTGCCAGTAGGCCAGACAGGGGGGCAGCTTTCTTT.

This clone occurred once. The chain joins TRBV10-3 to TRBJ2-1, with 10 bases matching TRBD2. The CDR3 has 15 residues. Germline V gene data show CDR1 as ENHRY and CDR2 as SYGVKD. V trimming: 3 bases; J trimming: 7 bases; junction bases outside the gene matches: 6. The CDR3 coding sequence is TGTGCCATCAGTGAACTAGCGGGGTTATCGAATGAGCAGTTCTTC. Amino acids: CAISELAGLSNEQFF.

Note on this clone: The sample has other DNA sequences that encode this CDR3 too. This sequence joins TRBV6-5 and TRBJ1-3; D remains ambiguous. Germline-derived CDR1 and CDR2 are MNHEY and SVGAGI. The CDR3 runs to 15 residues. V lost 0 bases and J lost 4, with 10 bases in between. CDR3 DNA sequence: TGTGCCAGCAGTTACTCGGAGGGTTCGGGAAACACCATATATTTT. Protein: CASSYSEGSGNTIYF.

This chain uses TRBV5-1 with TRBJ1-1; D not resolved. V was shortened by 0 bases and J by 10 bases, with 19 bases between the two germline ends. The CDR3 has 15 residues. Germline V gene data show CDR1 as SGHRS and CDR2 as YFSETQ. CDR3 sequence (DNA): TGCGCCAGCAGCTTGGTGGGCAGACCGGTGGTGGTAGCTTTCTTT. Translation: CASSLVGRPVVVAFF.